The 31 T cell receptor beta chains given below trace back to one sample, sequenced in a study of blood T cell repertoires in COVID-19 (dated by TCRdb to 2020 to 2021). The library was made by the immunoSEQ multiplex PCR assay. Imported from immuneACCESS, the table was reduced by TCRdb to in-frame sequences with V and J called. These copies leave out some clones; in studies compared against another copy, an unresolved V gene accounts for under half, and the cause of the remainder is not known. For this sample the table gives around 300,000 clones, of which around 87% were detected only once. The biggest ten clones account for roughly 5.3% of the sample. The specimen was PBMCs or T cells enriched from blood (not recorded which). The receptors shown here come from a woman in her 30s who had recovered from COVID-19.

The V and J genes are TRBV18 and TRBJ1-6, with D possibly being TRBD1 (5 bases). Between the trimmed V and J ends, which lost 0 bases and 9 bases, there was a span of 12 bases. The CDR3 loop spans 15 amino acids. Looked up from germline, CDR1 is KGHSH and CDR2 is LQKENI. The CDR3: CASSPPGRETSPLHF. CDR3 DNA sequence: TGTGCCAGCTCACCACCGGGCAGGGAAACTTCACCCCTCCACTTT.

V is TRBV15 and J is TRBJ2-7; D is undetermined. The CDR3 length is 14 residues. Looked up from germline, CDR1 is LNHNV and CDR2 is YYDKDF (reference sequence). The germline V and J ends were trimmed by 0 bases and 2 bases, with 8 bases remaining between them. CDR3 residues: CATSRDRSAYEQYF. CDR3 DNA sequence: TGTGCCACCAGCAGAGACCGGTCCGCCTACGAGCAGTACTTC.

The chain employs TRBV2 and TRBJ2-6; possible D gene TRBD2, 5 bases. The CDR3 has 14 amino acids. Trimming left V 9 bases short and J 0 bases short, with 9 bases between. CDR1 and CDR2 (germline): SNHLY, FYNNEI. CDR3 in amino acids: CASRAGSGANVLTF. CDR3 sequence (DNA): TGTGCCAGTAGGGCGGGCTCTGGGGCCAACGTCCTGACTTTC.

This chain links TRBV28 with TRBJ2-1; 9 nucleotides agree with TRBD2. V gave up 11 bases and J gave up 0 bases; unmatched junction bases: 8. The CDR3 totals 15 residues. Per the germline V gene, CDR1 is MDHEN and CDR2 is SYDVKM. The CDR3 nucleotides read TGTGCCCTACAGCCAGCGGGGGGCTCCTACAATGAGCAGTTCTTC. This sequence encodes CALQPAGGSYNEQFF.

The rearrangement links TRBV11-1 to TRBJ2-1; D is possibly TRBD1 (6 bases). The V gene lost 8 bases and the J gene lost 0 bases, with 11 bases spanning the gap. The germline V gene has CDR1 SGHAT and CDR2 FQDESV (reference sequence). CDR3 length equals 14 residues. Here the CDR3 DNA reads TGTGCCAGCTCCGACAGGAGCTCCTACAATGAGCAGTTCTTC. It codes for CASSDRSSYNEQFF.

The chain couples TRBV7-8 to TRBJ1-5, with 8 bases identical to TRBD1. Germline V gene sequence: CDR1 SGHVS, CDR2 FQNEAQ. This CDR3 region has 14 residues. The V and J ends lost 3 bases and 5 bases, in that order; junction bases with no gene match: 3. The CDR3 sequence: CASSLDRVDQPQHF. CDR3 in DNA: TGTGCCAGCAGCTTGGACAGGGTTGATCAGCCCCAGCATTTT.

DNA for the CDR3: TGTGCCAGCAGGCCTGGGACAAACCCTGGAAACACCATATATTTT. This gives the protein CASRPGTNPGNTIYF. This chain uses TRBV5-4 with TRBJ1-3, with a weak D call TRBD1 (6 bases). CDR1 and CDR2 (germline): SGHNT, YYREEE (reference sequence). The CDR3 length is 15 residues. Trimming cost V 5 bases and J 2 bases, with 14 bases left between them.

V usage is TRBV9 and J usage is TRBJ1-2; TRBD1 might be the D (5 bases). Germline loops: CDR1 SGDLS, CDR2 YYNGEE. V lost 4 bases, J lost 2 bases, and 15 bases lay in between. The length of the CDR3 is 15 residues. The CDR3 bases are TGTGCCAGCAGCCCAAAAGCGACAGACAACTATGGCTACACCTTC. Protein: CASSPKATDNYGYTF. The full variable domain, with the rest looked up from reference TRBV9 and TRBJ1-2, is DSGVTQTPKHLITATGQRVTLRCSPRSGDLSVYWYQQSLDQGLQFLIQYYNGEERAKGNILERFSAQQFPDLHSELNLSSLELGDSALYFCASSPKATDNYGYTFGSGTRLTVV.

The chain carries TRBV5-1 and TRBJ2-5; 9 bases align to TRBD1. Germline-derived CDR1 and CDR2 are SGHRS and YFSETQ. CDR3 length: 15 amino acids. Germline trimming cut 4 bases from V and 2 bases from J; bases unmatched to any gene: 6. The CDR3 DNA sequence: TGCGCCAGCAGCGCAGGGACAGGGTCACAAGAGACCCAGTACTTC. Translation: CASSAGTGSQETQYF.

The V call is TRBV5-4, the J call TRBJ1-2; TRBD1 agrees at 10 bases. The V gene's germline CDR1 is SGHNT and CDR2 YYREEE (reference sequence). V lost 5 bases, J lost 7 bases, and 11 bases stayed unmatched. The CDR3 runs 15 residues. CDR3 sequence (DNA): TGTGCCAGCAGACGACAGGGGGCTGGTTGGCGTGGCTACACCTTC. It yields the protein CASRRQGAGWRGYTF.

The J gene is TRBJ2-2, the V gene TRBV6-1; D might be TRBD2 (5 bases). This CDR3 has 15 residues. The V gene lost 1 base and the J gene lost 1 base, with 7 bases spanning the gap. CDR1 MNHNS and CDR2 SASEGT come from the germline V gene. CDR3 protein: CASSEEDWNTGELFF. The CDR3 region has the DNA TGTGCCAGCAGTGAAGAGGACTGGAACACCGGGGAGCTGTTTTTT.

The V gene is TRBV5-1, the J gene TRBJ2-5, with TRBD1 matching over 8 bases. Germline CDR1 SGHRS, CDR2 YFSETQ. This CDR3 is 13 amino acids long. The V segment lost 7 bases and the J segment 8 bases; nucleotides outside the gene matches: 10. The CDR3 region has the DNA TGCGCCAGCTTCGACCGACAGGGGCTCACCCAGTACTTC. Translated, it gives CASFDRQGLTQYF.

The V gene is TRBV18, the J gene TRBJ1-3; D might be TRBD1 (5 bases). Germline V gene data show CDR1 as KGHSH and CDR2 as LQKENI. The CDR3 extends over 15 amino acids. Deletions cut 3 bases from V and 0 bases from J, with 9 bases between. As DNA, the CDR3 is TGTGCCAGCTCACCGGCCAGGGACTCTGGAAACACCATATATTTT. Residues: CASSPARDSGNTIYF.

The chain couples TRBV4-1 to TRBJ1-4; D might be TRBD1 (5 bases). V lost 1 base, J lost 5 bases, and 17 bases lay in between. Per germline, CDR1 MGHRA and CDR2 YSYEKL. CDR3 size: 17 residues. This chain's CDR3 is CASSQVSGPRPNEKLFF. CDR3 nucleotide sequence: TGCGCCAGCAGCCAAGTGTCAGGGCCCCGACCCAATGAAAAACTGTTTTTT.

The chain combines TRBV10-3 with TRBJ2-1; TRBD2 matches 8 bases. The CDR3 length is 15 residues. V shed 11 bases and J 2 bases; nucleotides not matched to a gene: 11. Germline V lookup: CDR1 ENHRY, CDR2 SYGVKD. The CDR3 coding sequence is TGTGCCGCCGGGAGGGGCGGGGGAACCTACAATGAGCAGTTCTTC. Protein sequence: CAAGRGGGTYNEQFF.

The chain employs TRBV28 and TRBJ2-1; D perhaps matches TRBD2 (6 bases). This CDR3 has 13 amino acids. Trimming took off 6 bases at V and 0 bases at J, with 6 bases between the two ends. From germline, CDR1 is MDHEN and CDR2 SYDVKM. CDR3 nucleotide sequence: TGTGCCAGCAGGGAGGGCTCCTACAATGAGCAGTTCTTC. Amino acid sequence: CASREGSYNEQFF. The full variable domain, its missing parts supplied by reference TRBV28 and TRBJ2-1, is DVKVTQSSRYLVKRTGEKVFLECVQDMDHENMFWYRQDPGLGLRLIYFSYDVKMKEKGDIPEGYSVSREKKERFSLILESASTNQTSMYLCASREGSYNEQFFGPGTRLTVL.

Comments on this clone: Relative to the germline gene, one junction end is altered; a read error may explain this. The chain carries TRBV19 and TRBJ1-1; no definite D call. The CDR3 loop spans 11 amino acids. Per germline, CDR1 LNHDA and CDR2 SQIVND (reference sequence). The CDR3 reads CASSGGQTWTF. CDR3 nucleotides: TGTGCCAGTAGCGGCGGGCAGACCTGGACCTTT.

V is TRBV11-1 and J is TRBJ2-1; TRBD2 is a possible D gene (7 bases). V was trimmed by 5 bases and J by 6 bases, leaving 17 bases between them. The CDR3 is made up of 15 amino acids. Germline assignment: CDR1 SGHAT and CDR2 FQDESV (reference sequence). The CDR3: CASSSTRGGLNEQFF. The CDR3 coding sequence is TGTGCCAGCAGCAGTACTAGGGGGGGGCTCAATGAGCAGTTCTTC.

The V gene is TRBV28, the J gene TRBJ2-7; TRBD2 aligns across 8 bases. Unmatched junction bases numbered 3, after V lost 3 bases and J lost 2 bases. The CDR3 is made up of 14 amino acids. CDR1 and CDR2 from the germline V gene are MDHEN and SYDVKM. This chain's CDR3 is CASSFRGGPYEQYF. In nucleotides, the CDR3 is TGTGCCAGCAGTTTCCGGGGGGGACCCTACGAGCAGTACTTC.

The chain uses TRBV12-3 or TRBV12-4 and TRBJ2-1; 8 nucleotides match TRBD2. V lost 6 bases and J lost 4; bases outside the gene matches: 2. CDR3 size: 13 residues. The CDR3 is CASSRGGYNEQFF. The CDR3 DNA sequence: TGTGCCAGCAGCCGCGGGGGGTACAATGAGCAGTTCTTC.

The gene calls are TRBV7-2 and TRBJ2-1; the match to TRBD2 covers 10 bases. Germline V gene sequence: CDR1 SGHTA, CDR2 FQGNSA. This CDR3 contains 15 residues. V shed 5 bases, J shed 2 bases, and the junction held 3 bases outside the gene matches. Here the CDR3 reads CASSPSGGAYNEQFF. CDR3 in DNA: TGTGCCAGCAGCCCCAGCGGGGGGGCCTACAATGAGCAGTTCTTC.

The V gene is TRBV11-1, the J gene TRBJ1-5; 7 bases line up with TRBD1. This CDR3 is 15 amino acids long. The V gene end was trimmed by 5 bases and the J gene end by 8 bases; junction bases not matched to a gene: 12. Germline lookup yields CDR1 SGHAT and CDR2 FQDESV (reference sequence). DNA of the CDR3: TGTGCCAGCAGCGCTCCGGGACAGACACTGGAGCCCCAGCATTTT. This gives the protein CASSAPGQTLEPQHF.

This clone has more than one count but fewer than ten. This chain joins TRBV30 and TRBJ2-2, with 8 bases identical to TRBD1. The length of the CDR3 is 14 residues. Germline CDR1 is GTSNPN and CDR2 is SVGIG (reference sequence). The V and J ends lost 8 bases and 3 bases, in that order; junction bases with no gene match: 8. The CDR3 protein is CAGGQGFDTGELFF. The CDR3 DNA reads as TGTGCCGGAGGACAGGGATTTGACACCGGGGAGCTGTTTTTT.

In this sample, this clone turned up a few times. The chain combines TRBV28 with TRBJ1-1; no firm D call. Trimming stripped 5 bases from V and 1 base from J, with 14 bases between. The CDR3 is made up of 15 amino acids. In germline, CDR1 is MDHEN, CDR2 SYDVKM. The CDR3 is CASSPRLVGNTEAFF. The CDR3 DNA follows: TGTGCCAGCAGTCCGCGACTTGTCGGGAACACTGAAGCTTTCTTT.

The chain employs TRBV13 and TRBJ2-7, with a possible D match to TRBD2 (6 bases). This CDR3 is built from 13 residues. Trimming removed 2 bases from V and 6 bases from J, with 11 bases in between. Germline lookup yields CDR1 PRHDT and CDR2 FYEKMQ (reference sequence). The CDR3 spells CASSLQGGGEQYF. Written as DNA, the CDR3 is TGTGCCAGCAGCTTACAGGGAGGAGGCGAGCAGTACTTC.

This clone was observed once. The chain employs TRBV7-6 and TRBJ2-1; 8 bases are a match to TRBD1. Germline trimming cut 4 bases from V and 5 bases from J; bases unmatched to any gene: 7. The CDR3 is 15 residues long. The germline CDR1 and CDR2 sequences are SGHVS and FNYEAQ. The CDR3 spells CASSSQGAMDNEQFF. The CDR3 DNA sequence: TGTGCCAGCAGCTCCCAGGGGGCTATGGACAATGAGCAGTTCTTC.

The chain employs TRBV7-2 and TRBJ2-2; D unclear. Germline V gene lookup returns CDR1 SGHTA and CDR2 FQGNSA. The CDR3 covers 16 residues. V was clipped by 0 bases and J by 0 bases, with 8 bases between them. Here the CDR3 reads CASSLAYPANTGELFF. Written as DNA, the CDR3 is TGTGCCAGCAGCTTAGCCTACCCCGCGAACACCGGGGAGCTGTTTTTT.

J is TRBJ1-3 and V is TRBV10-3, with 9 bases matching TRBD1. Germline-derived CDR1 and CDR2 are ENHRY and SYGVKD. The CDR3 is made up of 15 amino acids. V shed 6 bases, J shed 2 bases, and the junction held 5 bases outside the gene matches. Here the CDR3 reads CAISRTGVPGNTIYF. The CDR3 DNA is TGTGCCATCAGCCGGACAGGGGTCCCTGGAAACACCATATATTTT.

This rearrangement joins TRBV10-2 to TRBJ1-5; possible D gene TRBD1, 5 bases. This CDR3 has 12 residues. Germline-derived CDR1 and CDR2 are WSHSY and SAAADI. V lost 7 bases and J lost 5, with 9 bases in between. CDR3 region: CASTGGDQPQHF. For the CDR3, the DNA is TGCGCCAGCACAGGAGGGGATCAGCCCCAGCATTTT.

The genes are TRBV29-1 and TRBJ2-2, with 7 bases that match TRBD2. V was pared by 6 bases and J by 6 bases, with 7 bases of the junction left unmatched. In germline, CDR1 is SQVTM, CDR2 ANQGSEA. This CDR3 spans 13 amino acids. The CDR3 sequence: CSVVSSGAGELFF. CDR3 nucleotide sequence: TGCAGCGTAGTCTCTAGCGGAGCCGGGGAGCTGTTTTTT.

The V and J genes are TRBV10-3 and TRBJ1-1; D might be TRBD1 (5 bases). V lost 0 bases to trimming and J lost 8 bases, with 10 bases between them. Germline CDR1 ENHRY, CDR2 SYGVKD. The CDR3 has 13 residues. CDR3 in amino acids: CAISESRTGEAFF. For the CDR3, the DNA is TGTGCCATCAGTGAGTCTCGAACAGGCGAAGCTTTCTTT.